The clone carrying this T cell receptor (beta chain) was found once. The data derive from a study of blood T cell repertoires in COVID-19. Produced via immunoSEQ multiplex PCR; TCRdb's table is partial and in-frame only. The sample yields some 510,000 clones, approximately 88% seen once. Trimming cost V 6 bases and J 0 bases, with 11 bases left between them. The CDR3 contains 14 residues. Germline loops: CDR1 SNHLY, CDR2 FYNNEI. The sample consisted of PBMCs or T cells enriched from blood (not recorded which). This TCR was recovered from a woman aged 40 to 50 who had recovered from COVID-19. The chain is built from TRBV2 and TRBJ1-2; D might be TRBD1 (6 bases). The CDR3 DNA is TGTGCCAGCAGACAGGGAATCCCTAACTATGGCTACACCTTC. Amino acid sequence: CASRQGIPNYGYTF.